This entry concerns a single TCR beta chain. Its antigen is still unknown. Profiling relied on immunoSEQ multiplex PCR, and the TCRdb table lists in-frame clones only, not all of them. In the table there are more than 100,000 clones, about 90% of which are singletons. The data belong to a study of T cell responses to AZD1222 COVID-19 vaccine. Study context: Second-dose intervals near 4 or 12 weeks were combined. Findings of the study overall: Compared with day 0, the breadth and depth of the Spike-specific TCR repertoire rose significantly after two doses of AZD1222. Unmutated regions of variants are reportedly targeted by nearly half of spike-specific TCRs. Baseline serostatus was positive in only a handful of AZD1222 recipients.

This specimen was peripheral blood, taken on day 0 of AZD1222 vaccination. The TCR sequence derives from an adult in good health.

The CDR3 sequence: CASSSTSGIYEQYF. Here the CDR3 DNA reads TGTGCCAGCAGCTCGACTAGCGGGATATACGAGCAGTACTTC. The chain has TRBV5-6 and TRBJ2-7, with 11 positions matching TRBD2. Germline-derived CDR1 and CDR2 are SGHDT and YYEEEE. The CDR3 consists of 14 residues. V shed 3 bases and J 4 bases; nucleotides not matched to a gene: 3.